This TCR beta chain was documented in a study of CD8 T cells in ankylosing spondylitis (dated by TCRdb to 2016 to 2017). Turning to the overall study: T cell receptor beta repertoires were profiled in healthy donors and ankylosing spondylitis patients so that disease-linked TCR variants could be found. The whole study cohort included about a hundred healthy donors and under 30 ankylosing spondylitis patients. Peripheral blood was sampled, and synovial fluid was also collected from ankylosing spondylitis patients. Overall study results and their limits: In peripheral blood, the disease-linked clones were found at relatively low frequencies and had a CD8+ phenotype. Blood from ankylosing spondylitis patients appeared to be characterized by a TCR beta motif made up of fewer than ten highly homologous amino acid variants. The disease-linked clones were reported as significantly enriched in matched synovial fluid samples from ankylosing spondylitis patients. Some motif variants had previously been reported in the synovial fluid and blood of reactive arthritis patients, which suggests shared mechanisms of disease initiation.

With respect to this clonotype: Its antigen is currently not known. There are no base qualities to consult, and no much larger clone falls within one base.

The instrument was an Illumina HiSeq 2500. Quantitative 5'-RACE with molecular barcodes was used to prepare TCR beta libraries. Turning to the authors' computational methods: A new computational method based on a probabilistic model of VDJ rearrangement was used to identify disease-linked TCR variants. TCRdb ran its own pipeline on the public reads, namely fastp trimming at Q25 and MiXCR clone calling, and kept in-frame beta chains. For every CDR3 protein sequence, its rows merge into one entry that carries the most common genes and DNA. These V and J calls rely on TCRdb rather than the paper's analysis. In this sample the table shows 300,000 to 400,000 distinct CDR3 sequences, approximately 20% of which occur a single time. The ten largest clones add up to 15% to 20% of the sample. Measured from the cysteine to the phenylalanine, the CDR3 is 15 residues long. Only the CDR3 part of the read is kept: 45 bases, read in frame from the first base. For CDR1 and CDR2, the germline V gene (reference sequence) lists LGHDT and YNNKEL. V is shortened by 3 bases, J by 8 bases, and the region joining them spans 16 bases.

The rearrangement joined TRBV3-1 to TRBJ1-4; no D gene is confidently identified. This TCR was recovered from a male donor with ankylosing spondylitis. Material: blood, either unsorted or a sorted T cell fraction (not recorded which). The DNA reads as follows: TGTGCCAGCAGCCACACCACGCGAGCCCGCGAAAAACTGTTTTTT. Its product reads: CASSHTTRAREKLFF.